This T cell receptor (beta chain) comes out of a study of T cell repertoires in cytomegalovirus infection. There are many counts of this clonotype. No antigen is known for it. Germline loops: CDR1 SNHLY, CDR2 FYNNEI. V dropped 4 bases and J dropped 8 bases, with 17 bases sitting between them. This CDR3 spans 14 amino acids. One entry per CDR3 protein results from TCRdb running MiXCR on the reads. The sample holds about 110,000 distinct CDR3 sequences; around 10% are singletons and the top ten take 30% to 40%. This chain connects TRBV2 to TRBJ1-2; weak D call: TRBD1 (5 bases). Sample: PBMCs, sequenced either directly or after in vitro stimulation (not recorded which). The clonotype comes from a human donor in good health (CMV status not recorded). Some clones in this sample may be carry-over from other donors' samples. CDR3 coding DNA: TGTGCCAGCAGTGTAAGGCCCGGGGCTCTAGGCTACACCTTC. Translating it yields CASSVRPGALGYTF. The full variable domain, with the rest looked up from reference TRBV2 and TRBJ1-2, is EPEVTQTPSHQVTQMGQEVILRCVPISNHLYFYWYRQILGQKVEFLVSFYNNEISEKSEIFDDQFSVERPDGSNFTLKIRSTKLEDSAMYFCASSVRPGALGYTFGSGTRLTVV.